This T cell receptor (beta chain) stems from a study of cytomegalovirus exposure and HLA in healthy donors. Study details: Unique TCR beta sequences numbering about 100 million came from some 200 million T cells in an earlier analysis. Findings and caveats of the study: TCR beta V segments were, for the most part, productive about 90% or about 30% of the time in an earlier analysis.

Germline CDR1 and CDR2: LNHDA and SQIVND (reference sequence). This CDR3 has 14 amino acids. Trimming took 3 bases from V and 6 from J, leaving 11 bases between them. In the case of this clone: Its specificity is not known.

PCR involved 60 Vbeta and 13 Jbeta primers. Libraries were prepared by immunoSEQ multiplex PCR; TCRdb keeps only in-frame clonotypes and omits some of them. Here the sample spans 150,000 or so clones, roughly 77% being singletons. This sequence originates from a man aged 45-60 years in good health and CMV-seropositive. Input material: PBMCs. The genes are TRBV19 and TRBJ2-2; possibly TRBD1 for D (6 bases). The CDR3 DNA is TGTGCCAGTAGTATTAGTACAGGGTCCGGGGAGCTGTTTTTT. Its protein is CASSISTGSGELFF.